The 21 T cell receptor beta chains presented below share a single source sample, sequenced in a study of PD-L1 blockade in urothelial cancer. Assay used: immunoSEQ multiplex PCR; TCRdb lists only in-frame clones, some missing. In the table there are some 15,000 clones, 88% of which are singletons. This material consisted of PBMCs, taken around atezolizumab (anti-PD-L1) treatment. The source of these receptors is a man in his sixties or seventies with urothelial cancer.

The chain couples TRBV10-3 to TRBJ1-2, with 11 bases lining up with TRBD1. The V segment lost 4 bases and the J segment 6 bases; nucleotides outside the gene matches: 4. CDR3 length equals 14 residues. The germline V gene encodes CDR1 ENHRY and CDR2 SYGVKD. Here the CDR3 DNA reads TGTGCCATCAGTGGCCGGGACAGGGGGGATGGCTACACCTTC. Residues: CAISGRDRGDGYTF.

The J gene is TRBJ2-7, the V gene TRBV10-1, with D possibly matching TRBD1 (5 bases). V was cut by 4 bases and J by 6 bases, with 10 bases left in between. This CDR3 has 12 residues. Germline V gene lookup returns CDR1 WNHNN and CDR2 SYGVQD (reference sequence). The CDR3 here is CASSGQLTEQYF. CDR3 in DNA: TGCGCCAGCAGTGGACAGTTAACCGAGCAGTACTTC.

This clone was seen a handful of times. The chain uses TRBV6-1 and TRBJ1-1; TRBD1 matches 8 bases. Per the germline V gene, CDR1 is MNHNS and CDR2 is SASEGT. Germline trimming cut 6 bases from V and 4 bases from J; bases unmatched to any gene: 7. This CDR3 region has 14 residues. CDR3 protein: CASSREDRVTEAFF. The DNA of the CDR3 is TGTGCCAGCAGCCGAGAGGACAGGGTCACTGAAGCTTTCTTT.

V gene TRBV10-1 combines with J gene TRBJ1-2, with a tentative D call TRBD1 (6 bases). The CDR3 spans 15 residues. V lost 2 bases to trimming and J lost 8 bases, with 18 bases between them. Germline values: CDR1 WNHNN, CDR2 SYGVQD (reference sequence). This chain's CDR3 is CASSETLQGNTGYTF. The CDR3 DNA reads TGCGCCAGCAGTGAGACCTTACAGGGAAATACAGGCTACACCTTC.

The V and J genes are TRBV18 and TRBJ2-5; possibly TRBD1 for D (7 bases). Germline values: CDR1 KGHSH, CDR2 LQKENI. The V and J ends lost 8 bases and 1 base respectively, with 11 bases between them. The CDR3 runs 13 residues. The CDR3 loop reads CASAGTAQETQYF. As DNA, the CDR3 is TGTGCCAGCGCGGGGACAGCCCAAGAGACCCAGTACTTC.

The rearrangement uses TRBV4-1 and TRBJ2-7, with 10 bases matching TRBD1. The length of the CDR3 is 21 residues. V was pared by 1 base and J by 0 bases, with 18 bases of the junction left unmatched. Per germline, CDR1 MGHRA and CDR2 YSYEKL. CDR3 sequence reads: CASSQVGLGGQGPLGSYEQYF. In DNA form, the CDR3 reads TGCGCCAGCAGCCAAGTAGGCCTCGGGGGACAGGGGCCTTTGGGCTCCTACGAGCAGTACTTC.

The CDR3 nucleotides read TGTGCCTGGAGTTTTAGCGGGGGGGAAAGAGATACGCAGTATTTT. As protein: CAWSFSGGERDTQYF. This chain links TRBV30 with TRBJ2-3; 11 bases line up with TRBD2. This CDR3 comprises 15 residues. V lost 2 bases and J lost 5; bases outside the gene matches: 6. Germline CDR1 and CDR2: GTSNPN and SVGIG (reference sequence). Full variable domain (outside the CDR3, taken from reference TRBV30 and TRBJ2-3): SQTIHQWPATLVQPVGSPLSLECTVEGTSNPNLYWYRQAAGRGLQLLFYSVGIGQISSEVPQNLSASRPQDRQFILSSKKLLLSDSGFYLCAWSFSGGERDTQYFGPGTRLTVL.

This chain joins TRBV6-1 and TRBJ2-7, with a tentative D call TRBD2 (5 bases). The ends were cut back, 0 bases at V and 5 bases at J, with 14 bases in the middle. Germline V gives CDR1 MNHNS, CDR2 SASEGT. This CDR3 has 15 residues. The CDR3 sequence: CASSEAAARADEQYF. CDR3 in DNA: TGTGCCAGCAGTGAAGCCGCGGCCCGAGCGGACGAGCAGTACTTC.

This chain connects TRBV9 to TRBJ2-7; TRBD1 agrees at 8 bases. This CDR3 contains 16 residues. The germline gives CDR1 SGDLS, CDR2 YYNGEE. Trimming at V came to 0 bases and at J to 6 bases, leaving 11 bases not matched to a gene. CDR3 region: CASSVVARSGGGEQYF. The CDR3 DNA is TGTGCCAGCAGCGTAGTTGCTCGGTCAGGGGGCGGCGAGCAGTACTTC.

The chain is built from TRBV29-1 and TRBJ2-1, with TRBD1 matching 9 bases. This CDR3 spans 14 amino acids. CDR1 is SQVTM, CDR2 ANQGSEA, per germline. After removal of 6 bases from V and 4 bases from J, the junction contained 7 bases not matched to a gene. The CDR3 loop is CSVTGTGLYNEQFF. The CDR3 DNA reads TGCAGCGTAACCGGGACAGGGTTGTACAATGAGCAGTTCTTC.

The CDR3 region is CASSNPLQGYDTQYF. DNA of the CDR3: TGTGCCAGCAGTAACCCCCTACAGGGGTACGATACGCAGTATTTT. The chain recombines TRBV2 with TRBJ2-3; 7 bases are a match to TRBD1. The V gene's germline CDR1 is SNHLY and CDR2 FYNNEI. This CDR3 comprises 15 residues. Germline trimming cut 5 bases from V and 6 bases from J; bases unmatched to any gene: 11.

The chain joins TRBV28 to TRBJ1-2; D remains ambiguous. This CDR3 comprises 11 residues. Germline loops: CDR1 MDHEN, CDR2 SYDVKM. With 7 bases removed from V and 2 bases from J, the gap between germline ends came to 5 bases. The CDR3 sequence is CASTENYGYTF. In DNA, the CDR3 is TGTGCCAGCACGGAGAACTATGGCTACACCTTC.

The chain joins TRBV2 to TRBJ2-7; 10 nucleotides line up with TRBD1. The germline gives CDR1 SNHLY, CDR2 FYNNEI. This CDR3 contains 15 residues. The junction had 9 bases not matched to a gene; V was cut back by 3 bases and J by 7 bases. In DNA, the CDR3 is TGTGCCAGCAGTGATTCCGGGGGACAGGGGTCTGAGCAGTACTTC. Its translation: CASSDSGGQGSEQYF.

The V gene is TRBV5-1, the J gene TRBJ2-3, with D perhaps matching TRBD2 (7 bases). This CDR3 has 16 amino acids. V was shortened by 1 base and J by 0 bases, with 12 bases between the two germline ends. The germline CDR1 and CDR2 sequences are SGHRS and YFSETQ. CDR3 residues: CASSLIGGRSTDTQYF. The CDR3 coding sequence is TGCGCCAGCAGCTTGATCGGGGGGCGAAGCACAGATACGCAGTATTTT. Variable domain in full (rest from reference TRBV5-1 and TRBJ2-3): KAGVTQTPRYLIKTRGQQVTLSCSPISGHRSVSWYQQTPGQGLQFLFEYFSETQRNKGNFPGRFSGRQFSNSRSEMNVSTLELGDSALYLCASSLIGGRSTDTQYFGPGTRLTVL.

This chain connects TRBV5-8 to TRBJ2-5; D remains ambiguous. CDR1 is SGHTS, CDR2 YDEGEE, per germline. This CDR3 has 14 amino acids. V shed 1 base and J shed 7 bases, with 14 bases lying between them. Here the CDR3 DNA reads TGTGCCAGCAGCTTGAGGATAGCAGAAGGGACCCAGTACTTC. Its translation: CASSLRIAEGTQYF.

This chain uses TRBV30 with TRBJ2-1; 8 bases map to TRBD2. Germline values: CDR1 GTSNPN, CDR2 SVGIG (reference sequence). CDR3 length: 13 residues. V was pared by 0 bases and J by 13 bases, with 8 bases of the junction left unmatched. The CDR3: CAWSVPSGGSQFF. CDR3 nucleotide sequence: TGTGCCTGGAGTGTACCCAGCGGGGGCTCCCAGTTCTTC.

The CDR3 DNA reads as TGCGCCAGCAGGGAACAGGGTTCTGGAAACACCATATATTTT. Translation: CASREQGSGNTIYF. The rearrangement joins TRBV5-1 to TRBJ1-3; maybe TRBD1 (6 bases). The germline gives CDR1 SGHRS, CDR2 YFSETQ. The CDR3 length is 14 residues. Trimming took off 5 bases at V and 1 base at J, with 10 bases between the two ends.

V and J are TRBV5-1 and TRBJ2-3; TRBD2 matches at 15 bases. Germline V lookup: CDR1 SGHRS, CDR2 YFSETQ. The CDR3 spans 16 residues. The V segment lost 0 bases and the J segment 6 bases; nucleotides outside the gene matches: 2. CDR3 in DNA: TGCGCCAGCAGCTTGGGGACTAGCGGGGGGGTGGATACGCAGTATTTT. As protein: CASSLGTSGGVDTQYF.

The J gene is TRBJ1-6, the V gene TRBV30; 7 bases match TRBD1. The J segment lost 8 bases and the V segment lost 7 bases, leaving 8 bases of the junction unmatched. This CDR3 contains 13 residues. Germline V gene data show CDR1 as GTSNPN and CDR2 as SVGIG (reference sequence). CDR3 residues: CAFFLQGDSPLHF. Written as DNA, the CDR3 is TGTGCCTTCTTTCTCCAGGGGGATTCACCCCTCCACTTT. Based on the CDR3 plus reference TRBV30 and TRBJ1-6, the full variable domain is SQTIHQWPATLVQPVGSPLSLECTVEGTSNPNLYWYRQAAGRGLQLLFYSVGIGQISSEVPQNLSASRPQDRQFILSSKKLLLSDSGFYLCAFFLQGDSPLHFGNGTRLTVT.

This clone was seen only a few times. This CDR3 is CASRPSQGRGEQYF. The CDR3, as DNA: TGTGCCAGCAGGCCAAGCCAGGGAAGAGGAGAGCAGTACTTC. The chain is built from TRBV11-3 and TRBJ2-7, with a possible D match to TRBD1 (5 bases). Germline V gene sequence: CDR1 SGHNT, CDR2 YENEEA. The length of the CDR3 is 14 residues. The V end was cut by 6 bases, the J end by 7 bases, with 19 bases between.

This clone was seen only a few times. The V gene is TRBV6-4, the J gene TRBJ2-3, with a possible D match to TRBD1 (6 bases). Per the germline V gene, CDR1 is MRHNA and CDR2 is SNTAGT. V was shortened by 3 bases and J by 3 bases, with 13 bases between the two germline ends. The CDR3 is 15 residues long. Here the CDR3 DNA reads TGTGCCAGCAGTGAGGGGGCCGTAGGAACAGATACGCAGTATTTT. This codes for CASSEGAVGTDTQYF.